This T cell receptor (beta chain) was retrieved from a study of cytomegalovirus exposure and HLA in healthy donors. Trimming took 3 bases from V and 2 from J, leaving 14 bases between them. The CDR3 has 16 residues. Per germline, CDR1 LGHNA and CDR2 YSLEER. Both 60 Vbeta primers and 13 Jbeta primers went into the PCR. Some clones are missing from TCRdb's copy, which holds only in-frame ones; the method was immunoSEQ multiplex PCR. The repertoire holds fewer than 150,000 clones, with roughly four fifths as singletons. Study-wide results and limits: A later analysis found that most CMV-associated TCR beta chains appeared HLA-restricted. A missense variant in DCLRE1C was later tied to TCR beta V- and J-gene trimming.

Worth noting for this clone: Its antigen is not known.

V and J are TRBV4-3 and TRBJ1-3; tentatively, D is TRBD1 (6 bases). The receptor was derived from a man aged 40-49 years in good health and CMV-seropositive. The sample taken for sequencing was PBMCs. In DNA form, the CDR3 reads TGCGCCAGCAGCCAGGCCAGGGGCAGGACTGGAAACACCATATATTTT. This sequence encodes CASSQARGRTGNTIYF.